What follows are 8 T cell receptor beta chains derived from one specimen sequenced in a study of shared clonotypes between healthy human individuals. Terminally differentiated effector memory CD45RA+ cells were excluded by CCR7 positive selection of CD45RO-negative cells. Clones were read by immunoSEQ multiplex PCR, and TCRdb kept only the in-frame ones, dropping some. The sample records roughly 890,000 clones, around 92% being singletons. Sequencing input: naive CD8+ T cells sorted from blood. Receptors originate from a man younger than 40 in good health.

With regard to this clone: The same CDR3 is also encoded by other DNA sequences in this sample. The V gene is TRBV19, the J gene TRBJ2-1, with D unclear. There are 15 residues in the CDR3. Deletions cut 3 bases from V and 0 bases from J, with 9 bases between. CDR1 and CDR2 from the germline V gene are LNHDA and SQIVND (reference sequence). The CDR3 DNA reads as TGTGCCAGTAGTATGGGCGGAAGCTCCTACAATGAGCAGTTCTTC. Translated, it gives CASSMGGSSYNEQFF. Full variable domain (rest looked up from reference TRBV19 and TRBJ2-1): DGGITQSPKYLFRKEGQNVTLSCEQNLNHDAMYWYRQDPGQGLRLIYYSQIVNDFQKGDIAEGYSVSREKKESFPLTVTSAQKNPTAFYLCASSMGGSSYNEQFFGPGTRLTVL.

The genes are TRBV19 and TRBJ2-1; D remains unclear. CDR1 and CDR2 (germline): LNHDA, SQIVND (reference sequence). The CDR3 consists of 12 residues. V was shortened by 6 bases and J by 9 bases, with 12 bases between the two germline ends. The CDR3 DNA follows: TGTGCCAGTAGCCCCGCGCTAGGTGAGCAGTTCTTC. Translating it yields CASSPALGEQFF.

This clone has only a few counts. V usage is TRBV7-9 and J usage is TRBJ1-1; D is undetermined. The V end lost 7 bases, the J end lost 11 bases, and 26 bases lay between the germline ends. Germline CDR1 reads SEHNR; CDR2 reads FQNEAQ (reference sequence). The CDR3 covers 15 residues. The CDR3 loop is CASTQSETAYPSAFF. The DNA for the CDR3 is TGTGCCAGCACCCAATCCGAGACGGCCTATCCTTCCGCTTTCTTT.

This chain joins TRBV7-9 and TRBJ2-1, with 7 bases aligning to TRBD2. CDR1 SEHNR and CDR2 FQNEAQ come from the germline V gene (reference sequence). V was pared by 4 bases and J by 2 bases, with 11 bases of the junction left unmatched. This CDR3 comprises 17 residues. The CDR3 DNA is TGTGCCAGCAGCTCGACTTCTAGCGGAGGAACCTACAATGAGCAGTTCTTC. Encoded protein: CASSSTSSGGTYNEQFF.

The genes are TRBV28 and TRBJ2-1; D is uncertain. Per germline, CDR1 MDHEN and CDR2 SYDVKM. This CDR3 has 14 amino acids. V lost 8 bases to trimming and J lost 6 bases, with 17 bases between them. The CDR3 nucleotides read TGTGCCAGCGAAACTTTCGGTGTTGGCAATGAGCAGTTCTTC. This sequence encodes CASETFGVGNEQFF. The whole variable domain, filled in from reference TRBV28 and TRBJ2-1, reads DVKVTQSSRYLVKRTGEKVFLECVQDMDHENMFWYRQDPGLGLRLIYFSYDVKMKEKGDIPEGYSVSREKKERFSLILESASTNQTSMYLCASETFGVGNEQFFGPGTRLTVL.

The rearrangement joins TRBV21-1 to TRBJ2-3; no DNA check was done on the table's D call, TRBD2. TRBV21-1 is given as a pseudogene. The CDR3 loop spans 18 amino acids. The CDR3: CASSKVRGTSGRSGTQYF. The CDR3, as DNA: TGTGCCAGCAGCAAAGTTAGGGGGACTAGCGGGAGGTCGGGTACGCAGTATTTT.

This rearrangement joins TRBV7-8 to TRBJ2-7; a possible D gene is TRBD2 (6 bases). V lost 5 bases and J lost 7, with 21 bases in between. Germline CDR1 and CDR2: SGHVS and FQNEAQ. The CDR3 is 15 amino acids. The chain's CDR3 is CASSGRDLLSYEQYF. CDR3 coding DNA: TGTGCCAGCAGCGGCCGGGACTTGCTTTCGTATGAGCAGTACTTC.

The chain recombines TRBV10-3 with TRBJ2-7; no reliable D call. CDR1 and CDR2 (germline): ENHRY, SYGVKD. Trimming stripped 2 bases from V and 3 bases from J, with 8 bases between. The CDR3 contains 13 residues. CDR3 coding DNA: TGTGCCATCAGTGAGGACAACAGCTACGAGCAGTACTTC. As protein: CAISEDNSYEQYF.